Presented here are 30 T cell receptor beta chains from one specimen sequenced in a study of T cell responses to AZD1222 COVID-19 vaccine. Here immunoSEQ multiplex PCR was the method, and the copy in TCRdb shows in-frame clones only, minus some. The data contain 140,000 or so clones, approximately 90% of them singletons. Sequencing used peripheral blood, obtained 28 days after the second AZD1222 dose. All receptors derive from an adult who received the AZD1222 COVID-19 vaccine.

This clone is a singleton in its sample. This chain connects TRBV6-1 to TRBJ1-4; the D is unclear. The V and J ends lost 2 bases and 0 bases respectively, with 7 bases between them. Per the germline V gene, CDR1 is MNHNS and CDR2 is SASEGT. The CDR3 loop spans 15 amino acids. For the CDR3, the DNA is TGTGCCAGCAGTGAACGGGCAGCAACTAATGAAAAACTGTTTTTT. It specifies CASSERAATNEKLFF.

The V call is TRBV3-1 (or the pseudogene TRBV3-2), the J call TRBJ2-7; D possibly corresponds to TRBD2 (6 bases). This CDR3 is 13 amino acids long. Between the trimmed V and J ends, which lost 1 base and 4 bases, there was a span of 8 bases. Looked up from germline, CDR1 is LGHDT and CDR2 is YNNKEL (reference sequence). The CDR3 region is CASSQGLAYEQYF. The CDR3 bases are TGTGCCAGCAGCCAAGGGCTAGCGTACGAGCAGTACTTC.

In DNA, the CDR3 is TGTGCCAGCAGCCTCAGGGAGACAGGGTCTAAACAAGATACGCAGTATTTT. It codes for CASSLRETGSKQDTQYF. The rearrangement links TRBV6-2 or TRBV6-3 to TRBJ2-3; 7 nucleotides match TRBD1. CDR3 size: 17 residues. The junction had 17 bases not matched to a gene; V was cut back by 6 bases and J by 5 bases. CDR1 and CDR2 from the germline V gene are MNHEY and SVGEGT.

The V and J genes are TRBV19 and TRBJ2-2; 8 bases are shared with TRBD1. This CDR3 has 15 amino acids. V lost 5 bases, J lost 2 bases, and 4 bases stayed unmatched. CDR1 is LNHDA and CDR2 is SQIVND in the germline V gene (reference sequence). The CDR3 DNA reads as TGTGCCAGTAGTGTCGACAGGGGAAACACCGGGGAGCTGTTTTTT. Residues: CASSVDRGNTGELFF.

This clone appeared a single time. One end of the junction is discordant with germline, which a read error may explain. V usage is TRBV3-1 (or the pseudogene TRBV3-2) and J usage is TRBJ1-2, with D possibly matching TRBD1 (5 bases). Germline-derived CDR1 and CDR2 are LGHDT and YNNKEL (reference sequence). The CDR3 sequence is 14 residues long. The CDR3 region is CASSQEWGYVHPSF. The CDR3 coding sequence is TGTGCCAGCAGCCAAGAGTGGGGGTACGTTCACCCATCCTTC.

As concerns this clone: The sample has other DNA sequences that encode this CDR3 too. V is TRBV5-6 and J is TRBJ2-1, with unresolved D. V gave up 2 bases and J gave up 3 bases, with 0 bases separating them. The CDR3 totals 11 residues. The germline CDR1 and CDR2 sequences are SGHDT and YYEEEE. CDR3 DNA: TGTGCCAGCAGCTTCTACAATGAGCAGTTCTTC. It yields the protein CASSFYNEQFF.

The genes are TRBV5-4 and TRBJ2-5, with 11 positions matching TRBD2. V shed 4 bases, J shed 5 bases, and the junction held 10 bases outside the gene matches. This CDR3 comprises 16 residues. CDR1 and CDR2 (germline): SGHNT, YYREEE (reference sequence). The chain's CDR3 is CASSPRVAGGPETQYF. CDR3 nucleotides: TGTGCCAGCAGCCCACGAGTAGCGGGAGGGCCCGAGACCCAGTACTTC. The full variable domain, its missing parts supplied by reference TRBV5-4 and TRBJ2-5, is ETGVTQSPTHLIKTRGQQVTLRCSSQSGHNTVSWYQQALGQGPQFIFQYYREEENGRGNFPPRFSGLQFPNYSSELNVNALELDDSALYLCASSPRVAGGPETQYFGPGTRLLVL.

The chain carries TRBV5-6 and TRBJ1-3; D may be TRBD1 (5 bases). Germline V gene data show CDR1 as SGHDT and CDR2 as YYEEEE. The CDR3 totals 16 residues. Deletions cut 4 bases from V and 3 bases from J, with 17 bases between. The DNA of the CDR3 is TGTGCCAGCAGCCTTTCCAGGGAACCATATGGAAACACCATATATTTT. Translating gives CASSLSREPYGNTIYF.

The genes are TRBV3-1 (or the pseudogene TRBV3-2) and TRBJ2-1; TRBD2 might be the D (5 bases). CDR3 size: 13 residues. V dropped 0 bases and J dropped 12 bases, with 12 bases sitting between them. CDR1 and CDR2 (germline): LGHDT, YNNKEL (reference sequence). DNA for the CDR3: TGTGCCAGCAGCCAAGATTGGCGGGCGGGGCAGTTCTTC. It encodes CASSQDWRAGQFF.

The chain joins TRBV27 to TRBJ2-1; 9 bases align to TRBD1. Trimming at V came to 5 bases and at J to 4 bases, leaving 6 bases not matched to a gene. Germline values: CDR1 MNHEY, CDR2 SMNVEV (reference sequence). This CDR3 region has 15 residues. The DNA of the CDR3 is TGTGCCAGCAGTCGCGACAGGGGGGGATACAATGAGCAGTTCTTC. Translated: CASSRDRGGYNEQFF.

This clone occurred a few times. V usage is TRBV18 and J usage is TRBJ2-7, with 10 bases lining up with TRBD1. Trimming removed 6 bases from V and 3 bases from J; junction bases left unmatched: 5. This CDR3 has 14 amino acids. CDR1 and CDR2 (germline): KGHSH, LQKENI. CDR3 sequence reads: CASSRQGANYEQYF. The CDR3 DNA is TGTGCCAGCTCCCGACAGGGGGCCAACTACGAGCAGTACTTC.

This clone came up a few times. The chain recombines TRBV19 with TRBJ1-2; TRBD1 agrees at 7 bases. From germline, CDR1 is LNHDA and CDR2 SQIVND (reference sequence). This CDR3 is 16 amino acids long. Losses at the gene ends were 4 bases for V and 3 bases for J; bases not matched to a gene: 11. The CDR3: CASSTGTAQGYYGYTF. As DNA, the CDR3 is TGTGCCAGTAGTACCGGGACAGCTCAAGGGTACTATGGCTACACCTTC.

The V and J genes are TRBV5-8 and TRBJ1-5; 10 bases agree with TRBD1. CDR3 size: 16 residues. Unmatched junction bases numbered 10, after V lost 5 bases and J lost 5 bases. In germline, CDR1 is SGHTS, CDR2 YDEGEE. The CDR3 DNA sequence: TGTGCCAGCAGAAAGGGACAGGGGATGGGGCATCAGCCCCAGCATTTT. Translated, it gives CASRKGQGMGHQPQHF.

This chain uses TRBV6-1 with TRBJ1-3, with 9 bases that match TRBD1. The CDR3 covers 17 residues. Germline V gene lookup returns CDR1 MNHNS and CDR2 SASEGT. The J segment lost 1 base and the V segment lost 4 bases, leaving 8 bases of the junction unmatched. The CDR3 DNA sequence: TGTGCCAGCAGTGCCTCCGGGACAGGGTCTTCTGGAAACACCATATATTTT. This sequence encodes CASSASGTGSSGNTIYF.

The chain is built from TRBV2 and TRBJ2-1; weak D call: TRBD2 (5 bases). V shed 6 bases and J shed 6 bases, with 12 bases lying between them. This CDR3 spans 13 amino acids. CDR1 and CDR2 (germline): SNHLY, FYNNEI. For the CDR3, the DNA is TGTGCCAGCAGCCCAGACTACTCCAATGAGCAGTTCTTC. It translates to CASSPDYSNEQFF.

This clone has just a few counts. The chain is built from TRBV4-2 and TRBJ1-3; 7 positions match TRBD1. Germline CDR1 and CDR2: LGHNA and YNFKEQ. CDR3 length equals 15 residues. The V segment lost 2 bases and the J segment 4 bases; nucleotides outside the gene matches: 5. The CDR3 nucleotides are TGTGCCAGCAGCCAATTAGACAGGGAAGGAAACACCATATATTTT. Amino acid sequence: CASSQLDREGNTIYF.

V is TRBV9 and J is TRBJ1-3; D might be TRBD1 (6 bases). The CDR3 is 17 amino acids. V was clipped by 0 bases and J by 0 bases, with 13 bases between them. From germline, CDR1 is SGDLS and CDR2 YYNGEE. The CDR3 loop is CASSVEDSSFSGNTIYF. Written as DNA, the CDR3 is TGTGCCAGCAGCGTAGAGGACAGCTCCTTCTCTGGAAACACCATATATTTT. Supplemented by reference TRBV9 and TRBJ1-3, the full variable domain reads DSGVTQTPKHLITATGQRVTLRCSPRSGDLSVYWYQQSLDQGLQFLIQYYNGEERAKGNILERFSAQQFPDLHSELNLSSLELGDSALYFCASSVEDSSFSGNTIYFGEGSWLTVV.

This clone is a singleton in its sample. The genes are TRBV10-3 and TRBJ1-1; no clear D. The CDR3 consists of 15 residues. Germline V gives CDR1 ENHRY, CDR2 SYGVKD. The ends were cut back, 2 bases at V and 4 bases at J, with 14 bases in the middle. CDR3 sequence reads: CAISERDGKGTEAFF. The CDR3 DNA is TGTGCCATCAGTGAGCGAGACGGAAAGGGCACTGAAGCTTTCTTT.

The V call is TRBV5-6, the J call TRBJ1-2; D unresolved. The CDR3 is 15 amino acids. Trimming stripped 3 bases from V and 3 bases from J, with 15 bases between. Germline values: CDR1 SGHDT, CDR2 YYEEEE. Here the CDR3 reads CASSSSSTEHYGYTF. The CDR3 region has the DNA TGTGCCAGCAGCTCTTCATCGACGGAACACTATGGCTACACCTTC.

V is TRBV7-2 and J is TRBJ2-7; 9 bases map to TRBD1. V gave up 3 bases and J gave up 4 bases; unmatched junction bases: 1. The CDR3 is 13 amino acids. Germline V gene sequence: CDR1 SGHTA, CDR2 FQGNSA. CDR3 bases: TGTGCCAGCAGCTTGGACAGGGGTTACGAGCAGTACTTC. Its protein is CASSLDRGYEQYF.

This chain links TRBV7-2 with TRBJ1-4, with D unclear. Trimming stripped 5 bases from V and 8 bases from J, with 18 bases between. The V gene's germline CDR1 is SGHTA and CDR2 FQGNSA. The CDR3 loop spans 15 amino acids. DNA for the CDR3: TGTGCCAGCAGCCACGGAGGGTCCGGCTGGGAAAAACTGTTTTTT. Translated: CASSHGGSGWEKLFF.

The rearrangement links TRBV6-5 to TRBJ1-6; 10 positions agree with TRBD1. The germline V gene has CDR1 MNHEY and CDR2 SVGAGI. V was pared by 7 bases and J by 9 bases, with 9 bases of the junction left unmatched. This CDR3 spans 15 amino acids. As DNA, the CDR3 is TGTGCCAGCACCCTTGGCGGACAGGGGGGTTCACCCCTCCACTTT. Protein product: CASTLGGQGGSPLHF.

Notes on this clone: The same CDR3 also results from other DNA sequences found in this sample. This sequence joins TRBV6-1 and TRBJ1-2, with D unclear. Germline CDR1 and CDR2: MNHNS and SASEGT. Trimming took 0 bases from V and 8 from J, leaving 10 bases between them. The CDR3 runs 13 residues. CDR3 residues: CASSEAGAGGYTF. CDR3 in DNA: TGTGCCAGCAGTGAAGCGGGAGCGGGGGGCTACACCTTC.

The CDR3 loop reads CASSGLAGNTGELFF. In nucleotides, the CDR3 is TGTGCCAGCAGCGGACTAGCGGGGAACACCGGGGAGCTGTTTTTT. The chain recombines TRBV9 with TRBJ2-2; 10 bases fit TRBD2. CDR1 and CDR2 from the germline V gene are SGDLS and YYNGEE. The CDR3 length is 15 residues. V was clipped by 3 bases and J by 1 base; unmatched bases: 0. Supplemented by reference TRBV9 and TRBJ2-2, the full variable domain reads DSGVTQTPKHLITATGQRVTLRCSPRSGDLSVYWYQQSLDQGLQFLIQYYNGEERAKGNILERFSAQQFPDLHSELNLSSLELGDSALYFCASSGLAGNTGELFFGEGSRLTVL.

V gene TRBV6-5 combines with J gene TRBJ2-2, with 10 bases identical to TRBD1. Germline lookup yields CDR1 MNHEY and CDR2 SVGAGI. This CDR3 is 14 amino acids long. With V trimmed by 6 bases and J by 7 bases, 5 bases remained unmatched. The DNA for the CDR3 is TGTGCCAGCAGGAGACAGGGGGCGGGCGGGGAGCTGTTTTTT. Amino acid sequence: CASRRQGAGGELFF.

V usage is TRBV19 and J usage is TRBJ1-1, with D unresolved. The CDR3 sequence is 13 residues long. The V and J ends lost 6 bases and 7 bases respectively, with 15 bases between them. Per germline, CDR1 LNHDA and CDR2 SQIVND (reference sequence). CDR3 sequence reads: CASSIQSADEAFF. The CDR3 DNA reads as TGTGCCAGTAGCATCCAGTCGGCTGATGAAGCTTTCTTT.

In DNA form, the CDR3 reads TGTGCCCCCAGGGACATTCAGTACTTC. This translates into CAPRDIQYF. V gene TRBV12-3 or TRBV12-4 combines with J gene TRBJ2-4; weak D call: TRBD1 (5 bases). The CDR3 consists of 9 residues. Trimming took off 11 bases at V and 8 bases at J, with 7 bases between the two ends.

This clone was seen only once. The chain has TRBV11-2 and TRBJ2-3; 8 bases map to TRBD2. Trimming at V came to 1 base and at J to 2 bases, leaving 2 bases not matched to a gene. CDR3 length: 15 amino acids. Germline CDR1 and CDR2: SGHAT and FQNNGV. DNA of the CDR3: TGTGCCAGCAGCTTAGTCGGGGGGGTCACAGATACGCAGTATTTT. Protein sequence: CASSLVGGVTDTQYF.

The chain couples TRBV3-1 (or the pseudogene TRBV3-2) to TRBJ2-7; D is undetermined. Trimming cost V 0 bases and J 9 bases, with 9 bases left between them. Germline V gene lookup returns CDR1 LGHDT and CDR2 YNNKEL (reference sequence). The CDR3 spans 12 residues. CDR3 in DNA: TGTGCCAGCAGCCAAGACTGGACGGGGCAGTACTTC. Encoded protein: CASSQDWTGQYF.

V usage is TRBV4-1 and J usage is TRBJ1-6; TRBD1 might be the D (6 bases). The CDR3 runs 15 residues. CDR1 MGHRA and CDR2 YSYEKL come from the germline V gene. Trimming took 4 bases from V and 9 from J, leaving 16 bases between them. CDR3 protein: CASSPPGGQGSPLHF. The DNA for the CDR3 is TGCGCCAGCAGCCCACCCGGGGGGCAGGGTTCACCCCTCCACTTT.